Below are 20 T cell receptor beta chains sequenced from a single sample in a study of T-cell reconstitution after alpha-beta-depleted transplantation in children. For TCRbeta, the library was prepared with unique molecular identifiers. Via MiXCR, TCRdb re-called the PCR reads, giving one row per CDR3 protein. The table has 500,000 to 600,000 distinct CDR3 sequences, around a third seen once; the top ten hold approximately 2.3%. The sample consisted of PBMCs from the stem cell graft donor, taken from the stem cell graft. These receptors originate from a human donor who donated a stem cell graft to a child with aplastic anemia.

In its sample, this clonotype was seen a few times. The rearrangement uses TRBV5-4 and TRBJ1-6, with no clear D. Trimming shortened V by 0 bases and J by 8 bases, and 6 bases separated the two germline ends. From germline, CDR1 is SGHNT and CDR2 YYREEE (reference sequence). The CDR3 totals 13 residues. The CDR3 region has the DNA TGTGCCAGCAGCTTGGCCGGGGATTCACCCCTCCACTTT. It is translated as CASSLAGDSPLHF.

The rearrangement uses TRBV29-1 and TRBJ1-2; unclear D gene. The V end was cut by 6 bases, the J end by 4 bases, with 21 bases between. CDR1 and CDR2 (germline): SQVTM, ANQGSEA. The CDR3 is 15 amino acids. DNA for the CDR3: TGCAGCGTAGGTTTTGTCGGCCATTCTACCTATGGCTACACCTTC. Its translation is CSVGFVGHSTYGYTF.

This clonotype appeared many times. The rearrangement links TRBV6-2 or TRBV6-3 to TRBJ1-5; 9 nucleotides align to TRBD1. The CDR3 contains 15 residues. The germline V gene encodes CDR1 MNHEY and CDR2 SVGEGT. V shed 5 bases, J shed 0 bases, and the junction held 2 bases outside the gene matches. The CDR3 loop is CASSGQGFSNQPQHF. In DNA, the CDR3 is TGTGCCAGCAGTGGACAGGGGTTTAGCAATCAGCCCCAGCATTTT.

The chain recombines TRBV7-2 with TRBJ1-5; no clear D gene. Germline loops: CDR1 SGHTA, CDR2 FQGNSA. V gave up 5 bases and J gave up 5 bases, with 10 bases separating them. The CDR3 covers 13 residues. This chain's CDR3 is CASSPNGDQPQHF. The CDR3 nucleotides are TGTGCCAGCAGCCCAAACGGGGATCAGCCCCAGCATTTT.

CDR3 amino acids: CASSEGLREQFF. The CDR3 bases are TGTGCCAGCAGTGAAGGACTTCGTGAGCAGTTCTTC. The chain links TRBV6-1 to TRBJ2-1; D gene uncertain. Trimming removed 1 base from V and 9 bases from J, with 7 bases in between. The germline gives CDR1 MNHNS, CDR2 SASEGT. CDR3 length: 12 amino acids.

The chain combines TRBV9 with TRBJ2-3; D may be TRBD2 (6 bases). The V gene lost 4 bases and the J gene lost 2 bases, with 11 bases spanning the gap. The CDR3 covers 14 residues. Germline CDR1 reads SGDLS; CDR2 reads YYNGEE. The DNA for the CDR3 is TGTGCCAGCAGCCGGGACTCACCCACAGATACGCAGTATTTT. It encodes CASSRDSPTDTQYF.

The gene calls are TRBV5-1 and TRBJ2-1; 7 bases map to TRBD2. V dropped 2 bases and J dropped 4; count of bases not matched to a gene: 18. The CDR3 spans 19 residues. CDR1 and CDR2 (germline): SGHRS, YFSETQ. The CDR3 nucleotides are TGCGCCAGCAGCTTACACAATACGCGGGAGATGGGGGTATACAATGAGCAGTTCTTC. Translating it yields CASSLHNTREMGVYNEQFF. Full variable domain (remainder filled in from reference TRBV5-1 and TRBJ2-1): KAGVTQTPRYLIKTRGQQVTLSCSPISGHRSVSWYQQTPGQGLQFLFEYFSETQRNKGNFPGRFSGRQFSNSRSEMNVSTLELGDSALYLCASSLHNTREMGVYNEQFFGPGTRLTVL.

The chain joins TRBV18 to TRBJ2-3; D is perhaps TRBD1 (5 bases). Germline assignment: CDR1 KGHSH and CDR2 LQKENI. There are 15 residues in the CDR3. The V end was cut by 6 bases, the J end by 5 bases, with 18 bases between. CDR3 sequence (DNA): TGTGCCAGCTCCCCAGGGTCAGTGGGGCGAGATACGCAGTATTTT. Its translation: CASSPGSVGRDTQYF. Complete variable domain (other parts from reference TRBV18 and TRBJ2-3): NAGVMQNPRHLVRRRGQEARLRCSPMKGHSHVYWYRQLPEEGLKFMVYLQKENIIDESGMPKERFSAEFPKEGPSILRIQQVVRGDSAAYFCASSPGSVGRDTQYFGPGTRLTVL.

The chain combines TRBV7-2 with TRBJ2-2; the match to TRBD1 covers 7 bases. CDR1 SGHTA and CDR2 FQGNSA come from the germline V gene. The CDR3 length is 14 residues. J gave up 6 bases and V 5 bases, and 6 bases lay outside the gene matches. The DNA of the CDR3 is TGTGCCAGCAGCAACAATCAGGGGGCCGGGGAGCTGTTTTTT. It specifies CASSNNQGAGELFF.

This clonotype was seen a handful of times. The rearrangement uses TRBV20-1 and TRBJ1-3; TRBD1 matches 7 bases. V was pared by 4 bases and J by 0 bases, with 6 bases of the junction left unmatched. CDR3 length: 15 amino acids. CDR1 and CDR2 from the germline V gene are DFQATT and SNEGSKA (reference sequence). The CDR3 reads CSATDRVPSGNTIYF. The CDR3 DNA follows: TGCAGTGCTACCGACAGGGTTCCCTCTGGAAACACCATATATTTT.

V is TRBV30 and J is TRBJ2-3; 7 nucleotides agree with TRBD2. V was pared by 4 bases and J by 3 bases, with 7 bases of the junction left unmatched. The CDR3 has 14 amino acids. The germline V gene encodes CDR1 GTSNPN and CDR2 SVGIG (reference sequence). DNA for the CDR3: TGTGCCTGGATGGACGGGGGGAGAACAGATACGCAGTATTTT. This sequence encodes CAWMDGGRTDTQYF.

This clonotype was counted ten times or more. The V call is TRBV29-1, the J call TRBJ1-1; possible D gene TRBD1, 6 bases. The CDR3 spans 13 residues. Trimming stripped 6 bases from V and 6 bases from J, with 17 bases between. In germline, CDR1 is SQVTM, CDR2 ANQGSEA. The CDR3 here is CSVSGAAGAEAFF. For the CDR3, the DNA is TGCAGCGTATCAGGGGCCGCGGGGGCTGAAGCTTTCTTT.

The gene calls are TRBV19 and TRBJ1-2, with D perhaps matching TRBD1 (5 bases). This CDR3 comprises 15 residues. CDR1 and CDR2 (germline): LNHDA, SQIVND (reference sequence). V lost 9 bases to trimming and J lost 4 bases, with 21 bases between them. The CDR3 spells CASNGGGQGRYGYTF. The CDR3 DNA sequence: TGTGCCAGCAATGGAGGAGGTCAGGGTCGCTATGGCTACACCTTC.

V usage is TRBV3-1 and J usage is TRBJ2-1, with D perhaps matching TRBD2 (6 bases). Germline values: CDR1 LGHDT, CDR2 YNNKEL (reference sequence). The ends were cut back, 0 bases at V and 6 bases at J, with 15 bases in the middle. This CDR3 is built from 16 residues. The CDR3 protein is CASSQDGASEVNEQFF. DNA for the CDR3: TGTGCCAGCAGCCAAGATGGGGCTAGCGAAGTCAATGAGCAGTTCTTC.

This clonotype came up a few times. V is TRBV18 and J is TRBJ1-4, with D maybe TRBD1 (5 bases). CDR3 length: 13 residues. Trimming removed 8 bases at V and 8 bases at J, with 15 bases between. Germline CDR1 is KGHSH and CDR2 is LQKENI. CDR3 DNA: TGTGCCAGCCGGGGCTCACTGGGGGAAAAACTGTTTTTT. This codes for CASRGSLGEKLFF.

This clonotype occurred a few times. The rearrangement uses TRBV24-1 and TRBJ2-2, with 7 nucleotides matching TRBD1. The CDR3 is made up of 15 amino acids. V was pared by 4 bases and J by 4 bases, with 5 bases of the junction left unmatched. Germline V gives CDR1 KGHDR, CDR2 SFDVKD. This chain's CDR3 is CATSDSGTVTGELFF. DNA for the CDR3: TGTGCCACCAGTGACTCCGGGACAGTCACCGGGGAGCTGTTTTTT.

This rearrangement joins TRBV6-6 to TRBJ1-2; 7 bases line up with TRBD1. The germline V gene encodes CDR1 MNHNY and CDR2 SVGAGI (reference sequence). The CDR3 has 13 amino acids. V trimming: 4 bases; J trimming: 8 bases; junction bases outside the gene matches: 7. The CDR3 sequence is CASSWGQKEGYTF. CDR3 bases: TGTGCCAGCAGTTGGGGACAGAAGGAAGGCTACACCTTC.

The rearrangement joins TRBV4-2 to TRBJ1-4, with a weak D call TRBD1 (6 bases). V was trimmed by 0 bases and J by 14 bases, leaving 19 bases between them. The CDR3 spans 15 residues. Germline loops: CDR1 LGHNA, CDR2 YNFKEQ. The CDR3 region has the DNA TGTGCCAGCAGCCAAGATACAGGACAGCGCCCTAGCCTGTTTTTT. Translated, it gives CASSQDTGQRPSLFF.

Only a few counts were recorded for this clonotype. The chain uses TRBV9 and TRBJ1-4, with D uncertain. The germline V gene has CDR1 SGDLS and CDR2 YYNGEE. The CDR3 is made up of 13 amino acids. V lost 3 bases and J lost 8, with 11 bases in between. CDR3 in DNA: TGTGCCAGCAGCGAGAAACCGAGGGAAAAACTGTTTTTT. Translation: CASSEKPREKLFF.

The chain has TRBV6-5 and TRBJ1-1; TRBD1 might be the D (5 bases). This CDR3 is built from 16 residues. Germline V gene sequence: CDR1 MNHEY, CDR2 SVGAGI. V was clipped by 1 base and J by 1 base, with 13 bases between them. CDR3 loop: CASSYYGGFGNTEAFF. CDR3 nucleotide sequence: TGTGCCAGCAGTTACTATGGGGGGTTTGGGAACACTGAAGCTTTCTTT.